These 20 T cell receptor beta chains share one sample of origin, sequenced in a study of lymphopenia after photon versus proton radiotherapy (dated by TCRdb to between 2019 and 2020). To prepare the library, the immunoSEQ multiplex PCR assay was applied. TCRdb took over this immuneACCESS table, retaining in-frame rearrangements with V and J assigned. Such tables are incomplete; in checked studies, under half of the missing clones stem from an unresolved V gene, and the remainder is unexplained. Counted in this sample were 150,000 to 200,000 clones; 88% of them appeared once. The ten largest clones add up to about 4.7% of the sample. Sample: peripheral blood, taken from a patient treated with photon-based radiotherapy. These receptors were taken from a man aged 45 to 65 with gastric cancer.

V is TRBV10-3 and J is TRBJ2-7, with 11 nucleotides matching TRBD2. With 0 bases clipped from V and 5 bases from J, the junction kept 9 bases outside the gene matches. The CDR3 has 17 amino acids. Germline V gene sequence: CDR1 ENHRY, CDR2 SYGVKD. CDR3: CAISESQSLAGADEQYF. The DNA for the CDR3 is TGTGCCATCAGTGAGTCACAATCACTAGCGGGAGCGGACGAGCAGTACTTC.

Details on this clone: One end of the junction fails to match germline, which may point to a read error. The chain couples TRBV30 to TRBJ2-7; 8 bases map to TRBD1. The CDR3 runs 15 residues. Germline CDR1 and CDR2: GTSNPN and SVGIG (reference sequence). CDR3 region: CAWEPQGAASSEQYF. The CDR3 DNA sequence: TGTGCCTGGGAACCTCAGGGGGCAGCTTCCTCCGAGCAGTACTTC. The variable domain in full, with the rest retrieved from reference TRBV30 and TRBJ2-7, is SQTIHQWPATLVQPVGSPLSLECTVEGTSNPNLYWYRQAAGRGLQLLFYSVGIGQISSEVPQNLSASRPQDRQFILSSKKLLLSDSGFYLCAWEPQGAASSEQYFGPGTRLTVT.

The V and J genes are TRBV2 and TRBJ2-1; TRBD1 matches at 7 bases. Per the germline V gene, CDR1 is SNHLY and CDR2 is FYNNEI. The CDR3 is 14 amino acids. Trimming took 3 bases from V and 9 from J; bases not matched to a gene: 8. CDR3 DNA sequence: TGTGCCAGCAGTGATGGGCAGGGGGTCGCTGAGCAGTTCTTC. It is translated as CASSDGQGVAEQFF.

Worth noting for this clone: Within the sample, other DNA sequences also encode this same CDR3. This rearrangement joins TRBV19 to TRBJ2-3; no definite D call. The CDR3 totals 12 residues. Deletions cut 5 bases from V and 3 bases from J, with 6 bases between. Germline-derived CDR1 and CDR2 are LNHDA and SQIVND (reference sequence). The CDR3 nucleotides are TGTGCCAGTAGTTCCCGGACAGATACGCAGTATTTT. Its translation: CASSSRTDTQYF.

This clone appeared a single time. CDR3 sequence reads: CASSPVSTDTQYF. In DNA, the CDR3 is TGTGCCAGCAGCCCCGTCAGCACAGATACGCAGTATTTT. The rearrangement links TRBV11-2 to TRBJ2-3; no definite D call. Germline assignment: CDR1 SGHAT and CDR2 FQNNGV. This CDR3 spans 13 amino acids. Trimming pared 5 bases from V and 0 bases from J, leaving 6 bases between.

V is TRBV28 and J is TRBJ1-3; TRBD1 agrees at 9 bases. The CDR3 extends over 13 amino acids. Germline CDR1 is MDHEN and CDR2 is SYDVKM. Losses at the gene ends were 6 bases for V and 5 bases for J; bases not matched to a gene: 2. The CDR3 loop reads CASRDRGRNTIYF. In nucleotides, the CDR3 is TGTGCCAGCAGGGACAGGGGAAGAAACACCATATATTTT.

V gene TRBV7-6 combines with J gene TRBJ2-7; D uncertain. Trimming removed 4 bases from V and 2 bases from J, with 15 bases in between. Germline V gene lookup returns CDR1 SGHVS and CDR2 FNYEAQ. The CDR3 is made up of 15 amino acids. This CDR3 is CASSSQSTGPYEQYF. The CDR3, as DNA: TGTGCCAGCAGCTCCCAGTCAACCGGCCCCTACGAGCAGTACTTC.

The rearrangement links TRBV7-2 to TRBJ2-7; 8 bases map to TRBD2. CDR3 size: 16 residues. After removal of 1 base from V and 4 bases from J, the junction contained 9 bases not matched to a gene. Per the germline V gene, CDR1 is SGHTA and CDR2 is FQGNSA. The CDR3 DNA follows: TGTGCCAGCAGCTTAGGATCCCTCACTAGCGGTTACGAGCAGTACTTC. This codes for CASSLGSLTSGYEQYF.

This sequence joins TRBV11-2 and TRBJ2-2, with 8 bases matching TRBD1. The CDR3 runs 15 residues. Germline CDR1 reads SGHAT; CDR2 reads FQNNGV. V dropped 6 bases and J dropped 5; count of bases not matched to a gene: 8. Here the CDR3 reads CASRTLRQGTGELFF. DNA of the CDR3: TGTGCCAGCAGGACTTTACGACAGGGGACCGGGGAGCTGTTTTTT. The whole variable domain, remainder taken from reference TRBV11-2 and TRBJ2-2, is EAGVAQSPRYKIIEKRQSVAFWCNPISGHATLYWYQQILGQGPKLLIQFQNNGVVDDSQLPKDRFSAERLKGVDSTLKIQPAKLEDSAVYLCASRTLRQGTGELFFGEGSRLTVL.

The chain couples TRBV11-2 to TRBJ2-7; 10 nucleotides agree with TRBD1. The CDR3 spans 16 residues. Per the germline V gene, CDR1 is SGHAT and CDR2 is FQNNGV. V shed 0 bases, J shed 4 bases, and the junction held 6 bases outside the gene matches. CDR3 residues: CASSLEAGQGLYEQYF. The CDR3 region has the DNA TGTGCCAGCAGCTTAGAAGCGGGACAGGGGTTGTACGAGCAGTACTTC.

The gene calls are TRBV2 and TRBJ2-2; TRBD1 aligns across 7 bases. With V trimmed by 3 bases and J by 4 bases, 2 bases remained unmatched. The CDR3 length is 14 residues. Germline-derived CDR1 and CDR2 are SNHLY and FYNNEI. The CDR3 region has the DNA TGTGCCAGCAGTGAGGACAGGAGCACCGGGGAGCTGTTTTTT. Translating it yields CASSEDRSTGELFF.

The chain has TRBV28 and TRBJ2-1; 9 bases align to TRBD2. V trimming: 6 bases; J trimming: 5 bases; junction bases outside the gene matches: 8. Germline V gene data show CDR1 as MDHEN and CDR2 as SYDVKM. The CDR3 spans 15 residues. CDR3 in DNA: TGTGCCAGCAGCCAGGGGGGGACTAGCAACAATGAGCAGTTCTTC. Residues: CASSQGGTSNNEQFF. Together with reference TRBV28 and TRBJ2-1, the CDR3 gives the full variable domain: DVKVTQSSRYLVKRTGEKVFLECVQDMDHENMFWYRQDPGLGLRLIYFSYDVKMKEKGDIPEGYSVSREKKERFSLILESASTNQTSMYLCASSQGGTSNNEQFFGPGTRLTVL.

A single count supports this clone. The chain links TRBV4-1 to TRBJ2-7; TRBD2 is a possible D gene (5 bases). CDR3 length: 16 amino acids. Germline V gene sequence: CDR1 MGHRA, CDR2 YSYEKL. With 1 base removed from V and 4 bases from J, the gap between germline ends came to 17 bases. In DNA form, the CDR3 reads TGCGCCAGCAGCCAAGGGGAGACCTTGATAGTTTACGAGCAGTACTTC. Encoded protein: CASSQGETLIVYEQYF.

CDR3 amino acids: CASSQVSRAAGELFF. In nucleotides, the CDR3 is TGTGCCAGCAGCCAAGTGAGCCGAGCGGCCGGGGAGCTGTTTTTT. The chain carries TRBV14 and TRBJ2-2, with D perhaps TRBD2 (5 bases). This CDR3 has 15 residues. Germline CDR1 reads SGHDN; CDR2 reads FVKESK. Trimming stripped 1 base from V and 6 bases from J, with 12 bases between.

The rearrangement joins TRBV5-8 to TRBJ1-2, with D maybe TRBD1 (6 bases). The V and J ends lost 0 bases and 0 bases respectively, with 9 bases between them. Looked up from germline, CDR1 is SGHTS and CDR2 is YDEGEE. The CDR3 covers 15 residues. The CDR3 loop reads CASSLAGTTNYGYTF. As DNA, the CDR3 is TGTGCCAGCAGCTTGGCCGGGACAACTAACTATGGCTACACCTTC.

The chain has TRBV18 and TRBJ2-1, with TRBD2 identical over 12 bases. Losses at the gene ends were 6 bases for V and 3 bases for J; bases not matched to a gene: 3. This CDR3 comprises 15 residues. Germline V gene data show CDR1 as KGHSH and CDR2 as LQKENI. CDR3 protein: CASSQGLAGYNEQFF. The CDR3 nucleotides are TGTGCCAGCTCGCAGGGACTAGCGGGCTACAATGAGCAGTTCTTC.

The chain combines TRBV25-1 with TRBJ2-3; D is ambiguous. This CDR3 has 12 residues. Germline V gene data show CDR1 as MGHDK and CDR2 as SYGVNS. Trimming cost V 11 bases and J 8 bases, with 17 bases left between them. The CDR3 DNA is TGTGCCTCCCGGGCCCAAGGCGTTACGCAGTATTTT. It is translated as CASRAQGVTQYF.

The rearrangement joins TRBV29-1 to TRBJ2-1, with D possibly TRBD2 on 5 matching bases. The V end lost 5 bases, the J end lost 2 bases, and 10 bases lay between the germline ends. The CDR3 has 13 residues. Germline-derived CDR1 and CDR2 are SQVTM and ANQGSEA. In DNA form, the CDR3 reads TGCAGCGTTAGCGGAGCCCCCTACAATGAGCAGTTCTTC. Translation: CSVSGAPYNEQFF.

The J gene is TRBJ2-4, the V gene TRBV30; D unresolved. Germline V gene lookup returns CDR1 GTSNPN and CDR2 SVGIG (reference sequence). V lost 1 base and J lost 0, with 1 base in between. The CDR3 covers 12 residues. The CDR3 region is CAWSEAKNIQYF. The CDR3 DNA is TGTGCCTGGAGTGAAGCCAAAAACATTCAGTACTTC.

The rearrangement links TRBV5-8 to TRBJ2-5; 8 nucleotides agree with TRBD2. This CDR3 comprises 14 residues. After removal of 2 bases from V and 5 bases from J, the junction contained 5 bases not matched to a gene. Germline assignment: CDR1 SGHTS and CDR2 YDEGEE. The CDR3 sequence is CASSLGGGLETQYF. In DNA, the CDR3 is TGTGCCAGCAGCTTAGGCGGGGGGTTGGAGACCCAGTACTTC. Drawing the rest from reference TRBV5-8 and TRBJ2-5, the complete variable domain is EAGVTQSPTHLIKTRGQQATLRCSPISGHTSVYWYQQALGLGLQFLLWYDEGEERNRGNFPPRFSGRQFPNYSSELNVNALELEDSALYLCASSLGGGLETQYFGPGTRLLVL.